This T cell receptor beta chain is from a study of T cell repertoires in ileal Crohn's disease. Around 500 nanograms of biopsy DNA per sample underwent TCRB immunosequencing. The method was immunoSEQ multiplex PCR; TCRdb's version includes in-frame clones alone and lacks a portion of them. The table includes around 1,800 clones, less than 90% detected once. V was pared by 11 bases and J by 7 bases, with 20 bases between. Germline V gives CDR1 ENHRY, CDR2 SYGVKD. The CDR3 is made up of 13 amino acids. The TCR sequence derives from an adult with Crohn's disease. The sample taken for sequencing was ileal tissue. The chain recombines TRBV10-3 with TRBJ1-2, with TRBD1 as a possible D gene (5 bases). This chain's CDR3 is CASNPGGIGGYTF. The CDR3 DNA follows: TGTGCCTCCAACCCGGGGGGGATAGGTGGCTACACCTTC.